A single T cell receptor beta chain is shown here with its context. The sample is drawn from a study of blood T cells in healthy people across ages. Whole-study context: Per two T cells, template switching captured roughly one barcoded beta molecule.

The second PCR ran about 6 to 12 cycles with a sample-barcoded 5' primer and J-beta primers. TCRdb itself ran the 5' RACE reads through MiXCR, one entry per CDR3 protein. The sample consists of more than 1.4 million distinct CDR3 sequences, 42% of them appearing once. Germline lookup yields CDR1 DFQATT and CDR2 SNEGSKA (reference sequence). With 0 bases removed from V and 3 bases from J, the gap between germline ends came to 14 bases. The CDR3 is made up of 15 amino acids. The donors, all healthy, were Caucasians living in Russia, aged 6 to 90. Donors each provided approximately 9.6 milliliters of peripheral blood.

The origin of this receptor is a woman between 18 and 29 years old in good health. This chain links TRBV20-1 with TRBJ1-2; the D gene is possibly TRBD1 (5 bases). Sequencing used blood. The CDR3 sequence: CSARDPLTDYYGYTF. The CDR3 region has the DNA TGCAGTGCTAGAGATCCTTTGACAGATTACTATGGCTACACCTTC.